This T cell receptor (beta chain) was found in a study of T cells in Graves' hyperthyroidism and ophthalmopathy. Researchers took RNA transcripts and amplified the TCR beta CDR3 regions from them. Using the HTBI primer set, a first-round RT-PCR was run on the TCR CDR3. TCRdb fed the multiplex PCR reads into MiXCR, producing one record per CDR3 protein. The repertoire holds approximately 710,000 distinct CDR3 sequences, 15% to 20% seen once, with around 15% in the top ten. The germline gives CDR1 DFQATT, CDR2 SNEGSKA (reference sequence). The CDR3 covers 14 residues. The ends were cut back, 1 base at V and 7 bases at J, with 11 bases in the middle. 9.5 to 10 ml fresh peripheral blood yielded the PBMCs. This clonotype was observed many times.

The sequencing sample was made of blood. This TCR came from a man aged 45-60 years with Graves' hyperthyroidism. The chain is built from TRBV20-1 and TRBJ1-6; D may be TRBD1 (6 bases). CDR3 region: CSARVGAGNSPLHF. The CDR3 region has the DNA TGCAGTGCTAGAGTGGGGGCGGGAAATTCACCCCTCCACTTT.